The rows below give T cell receptor beta chains drawn from one sample of a study of CD8+ T cells in alopecia areata. The assay was immunoSEQ multiplex PCR, and TCRdb's table has in-frame clones only and misses some. Of 150,000 to 250,000 clones in the sample, 60% were seen once. This specimen consisted of CD4+ T cells sorted from blood, obtained at week 4, from a patient treated with tofacitinib. All receptors derive from a human donor with alopecia areata. Both conserved end residues are part of each CDR3. D genes are given only for firm matches. The listing skips clone size in some rows; elsewhere it reads once, few, many or a size class.

j_call,d_call,v_call,clone_size,cdr3_nt,cdr3_aa
TRBJ2-1,TRBD2,TRBV19,few,TGTGCCAGTAGTACGAGCGGGGGGCAGGGTGAGCAGTTCTTC,CASSTSGGQGEQFF
TRBJ2-2,.,TRBV30,few,TGTGCCTGGATTCGTCAGGGGTCCGGGGAGCTGTTTTTT,CAWIRQGSGELFF
TRBJ1-2,.,TRBV30,once,TGTGCCTGGAGTGTGAACTATGGCTACACCTTC,CAWSVNYGYTF
TRBJ1-1,TRBD1,TRBV4-1,.,TGCGCCAGCAGCCCGCGAGGGACAGGGTTCCCCTTGAACACTGAAGCTTTCTTT,CASSPRGTGFPLNTEAFF
TRBJ1-5,.,TRBV7-2,.,TGTGCCAGCGCAGCCTTCAACGGGGCGAGCAATCAGCCCCAGCATTTT,CASAAFNGASNQPQHF
TRBJ1-5,.,TRBV7-9,few,TGTGCCAGCAGCTTAATCGGGGGGGCGAATCAGCCCCAGCATTTT,CASSLIGGANQPQHF
TRBJ2-5,.,TRBV7-2,.,TGTGCCAGCACCCCCAGAGGCGGGGAGACCCAGTACTTC,CASTPRGGETQYF
TRBJ1-1,.,TRBV5-1,.,TGCGCCAGCAGCGTAAACGACCATGAAGCTTTCTTT,CASSVNDHEAFF
TRBJ1-5,.,TRBV19,few,TGTGCCAGTAGTCCACTGCTGACATCCTGGCAGGATCAGCCCCAGCATTTT,CASSPLLTSWQDQPQHF
TRBJ1-2,.,TRBV6-1,.,TGTGCCAGCAGTGAAGGTATAATTGGCTACACCTTC,CASSEGIIGYTF
TRBJ2-5,TRBD2,TRBV29-1,few,TGCAGCGTTGAGGGACTAGAGGAGACCCAGTACTTC,CSVEGLEETQYF
TRBJ1-2,.,TRBV29-1,.,TGCAGCGTTGATAGTAACCTCCCGGCCCATGGCTACACCTTC,CSVDSNLPAHGYTF
TRBJ2-3,.,TRBV13,few,TGTGCCAGCAGCCTCCGGACTCTTAAACCGCCTACGCAGTATTTT,CASSLRTLKPPTQYF
TRBJ2-3,.,TRBV30,.,TGTGCCTGGAGTGGCGGGGGCGGTACGCAGTATTTT,CAWSGGGGTQYF
TRBJ1-5,.,TRBV10-3,few,TGTGCCATCAGTGTTGATGGGCCCCAGCATTTT,CAISVDGPQHF
TRBJ2-1,.,TRBV7-9,.,TGTGCCAGCAGCCCCGGAAGTGGCTCCTACAATGAGCAGTTCTTC,CASSPGSGSYNEQFF
TRBJ2-5,TRBD1,TRBV5-1,.,TGCGCCAGCAGCTTGGGGGGACAGGGGCAAGAGACCCAGTACTTC,CASSLGGQGQETQYF
TRBJ1-1,.,TRBV29-1,once,TGCAGCGCCCGTAAAACCGGAAGGGACTTTGAAGCTTTCTTT,CSARKTGRDFEAFF
TRBJ2-3,.,TRBV5-4,.,TGTGCCAGCAGCTTGGCGGGTCACCCCACAGATACGCAGTATTTT,CASSLAGHPTDTQYF
TRBJ2-2,TRBD2,TRBV7-2,once,TGTGCCAGCAGTCCAAGGACTAGCGGGGGCCCGAACACCGGGGAGCTGTTTTTT,CASSPRTSGGPNTGELFF
TRBJ2-1,TRBD2,TRBV7-2,few,TGTGCCAGCAGCCCGACTAGCGGGGGGATTAGCTCCTACAATGAGCAGTTCTTC,CASSPTSGGISSYNEQFF
TRBJ1-2,TRBD1,TRBV29-1,.,TGCAGCACAGGGGGAGGGAACTATGGCTACACCTTC,CSTGGGNYGYTF
TRBJ1-2,.,TRBV27,.,TGTGCCAGCAGTTCGGGGGGCAGGGGTAGCTATGGCTACACCTTC,CASSSGGRGSYGYTF
TRBJ2-5,.,TRBV6-5,.,TGTGCCAGCAGCAACAGGGAGACCCAGTACTTC,CASSNRETQYF
TRBJ2-7,TRBD2,TRBV7-9,.,TGTGCCAGCAGCTTAGGACTAGCGGGTACCTACGAGCAGTACTTC,CASSLGLAGTYEQYF
TRBJ2-1,.,TRBV5-1,few,TGCGCCAGCAGCTTCAAGGGATTCGATGAGCAGTTCTTC,CASSFKGFDEQFF
TRBJ2-5,.,TRBV18,.,TGTGCCAGCTCACCAGGGAATGGACAAGAGACCCAGTACTTC,CASSPGNGQETQYF
TRBJ2-7,TRBD1,TRBV28,.,TGTGCCAGCAGTTCAAAGGGACAGGGGCGCTTCTACGAGCAGTACTTC,CASSSKGQGRFYEQYF
TRBJ1-2,TRBD1,TRBV30,.,TGTGCCTGGGGGAGACAGGGCCTCTATGGCTACACCTTC,CAWGRQGLYGYTF
TRBJ2-5,.,TRBV6-1,.,TGTGCCAGCAGTGAGGCGCCCCAGGAAGAGACCCAGTACTTC,CASSEAPQEETQYF
TRBJ2-1,.,TRBV25-1,.,TGTGCCAGCAACCAGGAGAGCTCCTACAATGAGCAGTTCTTC,CASNQESSYNEQFF
TRBJ2-5,.,TRBV4-2,.,TGTGCCAGCAGCCAAGGTGCTGGGCTCCAAGAGACCCAGTACTTC,CASSQGAGLQETQYF
TRBJ1-3,TRBD1,TRBV7-9,.,TGTGCCACCGGACAGGGAAGCTCTGGAAACACCATATATTTT,CATGQGSSGNTIYF
TRBJ1-1,TRBD1,TRBV5-6,.,TGTGCCAGCAGCTTGATCAGCCAGGGGGCCGTGACTGAAGCTTTCTTT,CASSLISQGAVTEAFF
TRBJ1-1,TRBD1,TRBV5-1,.,TGCGCCAGCAGCTCTCGTGGGACAGGGAACACTGAAGCTTTCTTT,CASSSRGTGNTEAFF
TRBJ1-5,.,TRBV28,.,TGTGCCAGCAGCCGCTTGGTACTTCGAGGGAATCAGCCCCAGCATTTT,CASSRLVLRGNQPQHF
TRBJ1-3,.,TRBV30,once,TGTGCCTGGAGTGTACGGAGAACCTCTGGAAACACCATATATTTT,CAWSVRRTSGNTIYF
TRBJ2-1,TRBD1,TRBV6-5,.,TGTGCCAGCAGGGGACAGGGATGGCATGAGCAGTTCTTC,CASRGQGWHEQFF
TRBJ2-7,TRBD1,TRBV29-1,.,TGCAGCGTAGAAACAGGGGGAAGAGGCTACGAGCAGTACTTC,CSVETGGRGYEQYF
TRBJ2-3,.,TRBV2,.,TGTGCCAGCAGTGACCCAGACAGAGATACGCAGTATTTT,CASSDPDRDTQYF
TRBJ1-5,.,TRBV27,.,TGTGCCAGCAGTTTATTTGGGTCAGGGTCTCAGCCCCAGCATTTT,CASSLFGSGSQPQHF
TRBJ1-2,.,TRBV29-1,few,TGCAGCGTTGTTGGTAGAATGGCTAACTATGGCTACACCTTC,CSVVGRMANYGYTF
TRBJ2-1,TRBD2,TRBV5-4,few,TGTGCCAGCAGCCCGGGACTAGCGGGGGCCCGGTCAATGGCTGAGCAGTTCTTC,CASSPGLAGARSMAEQFF
TRBJ1-2,.,TRBV4-1,.,TGCGCCAGCAGCCAAGGTCGAGGGGCTCTCGGCTACACCTTC,CASSQGRGALGYTF
TRBJ2-5,.,TRBV2,.,TGTGCCAGCAGTGCTGGCGCCCACTCTCAAGAGACCCAGTACTTC,CASSAGAHSQETQYF
TRBJ1-4,.,TRBV27,.,TGTGCCAGCAGATCGATGTCACGAAACGAACTGTTTTTT,CASRSMSRNELFF
TRBJ1-2,TRBD1,TRBV15,.,TGTGCCACCAGCTCGCCACAGGGGGTGTACTATGGCTACACCTTC,CATSSPQGVYYGYTF
TRBJ2-6,.,TRBV5-4,.,TGTGCCAGCATTACCTCTGGGGCCAACGTCCTGACTTTC,CASITSGANVLTF
TRBJ1-2,.,TRBV29-1,few,TGCAGCGTTAAGAAGGAAGGCTACACCTTC,CSVKKEGYTF
TRBJ2-1,TRBD2,TRBV5-1,.,TGCGCCAGCAGCTTGGATACGGGGGGCAATGAGCAGTTCTTC,CASSLDTGGNEQFF
TRBJ2-1,TRBD1,TRBV30,.,TGTGCCTGGAGTCGTCCCGGGACAGGGATTGGGTTGGATGAGCAGTTCTTC,CAWSRPGTGIGLDEQFF
TRBJ1-2,TRBD1,TRBV10-3,.,TGTGCCATCAGGCCGACAGGGCAGGATGGCTACACCTTC,CAIRPTGQDGYTF